The sequence of this TCR beta chain was determined in a study of T cell responses to AZD1222 COVID-19 vaccine. Sequenced by immunoSEQ multiplex PCR; TCRdb stores in-frame clones only, minus some. The sample consists of 200,000 or so clones, 80% to 90% of them appearing once. On this clone itself: The antigen remains unidentified.

CDR1 GTSNPN and CDR2 SVGIG come from the germline V gene (reference sequence). V dropped 2 bases and J dropped 6 bases, with 10 bases sitting between them. This CDR3 comprises 12 residues. Findings and caveats of the study: Spike as a whole was targeted by vaccine-associated CD4 TCRs, dominant at 160-218 and 743-854. Donor demographics were predominantly white British with a female majority; clonal diversity may be underestimated. Only a handful of AZD1222 recipients, roughly six in all, had baseline seropositivity.

This TCR was sampled from an adult in good health. This chain links TRBV30 with TRBJ1-1, with D possibly being TRBD1 (5 bases). Sequences were derived from peripheral blood, sampled on day 0 of MenACWY control vaccination. The CDR3 nucleotides are TGTGCCTGGAGTAAGGGGACCTCTGAAGCTTTCTTT. Translated: CAWSKGTSEAFF.